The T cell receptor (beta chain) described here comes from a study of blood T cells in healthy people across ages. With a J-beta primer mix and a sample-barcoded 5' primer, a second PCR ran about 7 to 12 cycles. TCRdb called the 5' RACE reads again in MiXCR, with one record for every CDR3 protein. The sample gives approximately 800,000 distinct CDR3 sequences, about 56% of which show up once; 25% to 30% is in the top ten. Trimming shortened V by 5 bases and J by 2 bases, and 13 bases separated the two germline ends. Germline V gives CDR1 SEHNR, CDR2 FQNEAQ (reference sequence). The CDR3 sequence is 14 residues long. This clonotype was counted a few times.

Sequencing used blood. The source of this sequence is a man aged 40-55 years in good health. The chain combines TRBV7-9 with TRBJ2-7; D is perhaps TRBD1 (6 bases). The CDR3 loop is CASSEGVPPYEQYF. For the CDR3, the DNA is TGTGCCAGCAGCGAGGGGGTTCCGCCCTACGAGCAGTACTTC.